The entry that follows covers one TCR beta chain sequence. Its target is unknown. These data come from a study of CD8+ T cells in alopecia areata. Study outcomes and limitations: Normal scalp showed lower clonality than lesional scalp, especially alopecia totalis/universalis.

Extraction of RNA preceded its reverse transcription into cDNA, which served as the sequencing template. Profiling relied on immunoSEQ multiplex PCR, and the TCRdb table lists in-frame clones only, not all of them. Altogether over 150,000 clones are present, 63% being singletons, with the ten largest covering about 1.7%. Obtained from alopecia areata patients were lesional scalp punch biopsies along with peripheral blood. This CDR3 is 13 amino acids long. The V gene's germline CDR1 is SGHNT and CDR2 YENEEA. V shed 7 bases and J shed 3 bases, with 13 bases lying between them. This clonotype was obtained from a human donor with alopecia areata. The rearrangement uses TRBV11-3 and TRBJ2-7; D is perhaps TRBD1 (6 bases). This sample comprised CD4+ T cells sorted from blood, obtained at week 0. In nucleotides, the CDR3 is TGTGCCAGCACAACGGACAGAAACTACGAGCAGTACTTC. This sequence encodes CASTTDRNYEQYF.